The 2 T cell receptor beta chains presented below share a single source sample, sequenced in a study of control samples from healthy donors and cancer patients. Using immunoSEQ multiplex PCR, the repertoire was profiled, and TCRdb retains in-frame clones only, with some absent. The repertoire includes about 120,000 clones, about 93% of them detected once, and roughly 2.6% sits in the top ten. The sequencing input was blood. The source is a man between 25 and 39 years old in good health.

V usage is TRBV3-1 (or the pseudogene TRBV3-2) and J usage is TRBJ1-1; D remains ambiguous. Trimming took 1 base from V and 9 from J, leaving 12 bases between them. The CDR3 extends over 13 amino acids. Germline V gene lookup returns CDR1 LGHDT and CDR2 YNNKEL (reference sequence). The CDR3 is CASSQGQPRKAFF. The CDR3 DNA reads TGTGCCAGCAGCCAAGGCCAGCCACGAAAAGCTTTCTTT.

The chain couples TRBV4-2 to TRBJ1-3, with TRBD1 as a possible D gene (5 bases). CDR3 length: 14 residues. Germline loops: CDR1 LGHNA, CDR2 YNFKEQ. Trimming shortened V by 1 base and J by 1 base, and 5 bases separated the two germline ends. The CDR3 region has the DNA TGTGCCAGCAGCCAAGCAGGGTCTGGAAACACCATATATTTT. Amino acid sequence: CASSQAGSGNTIYF.